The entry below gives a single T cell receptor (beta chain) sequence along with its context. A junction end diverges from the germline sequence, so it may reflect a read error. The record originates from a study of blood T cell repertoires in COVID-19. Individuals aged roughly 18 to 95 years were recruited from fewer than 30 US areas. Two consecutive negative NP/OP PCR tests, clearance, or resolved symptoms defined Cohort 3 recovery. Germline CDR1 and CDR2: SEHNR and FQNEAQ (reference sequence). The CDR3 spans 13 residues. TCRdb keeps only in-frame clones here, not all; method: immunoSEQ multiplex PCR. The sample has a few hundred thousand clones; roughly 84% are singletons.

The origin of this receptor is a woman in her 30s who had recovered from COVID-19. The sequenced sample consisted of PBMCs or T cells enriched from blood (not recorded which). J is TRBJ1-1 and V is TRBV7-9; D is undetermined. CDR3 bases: TGTGCCAGCACCTTATCGGGGAACACTGAAGCTTTCTTT. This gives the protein CASTLSGNTEAFF. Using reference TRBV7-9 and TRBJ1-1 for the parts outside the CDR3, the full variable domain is DTGVSQNPRHKITKRGQNVTFRCDPISEHNRLYWYRQTLGQGPEFLTYFQNEAQLEKSRLLSDRFSAERPKGSFSTLEIQRTEQGDSAMYLCASTLSGNTEAFFGQGTRLTVV.